A single sample gave rise to the 26 T cell receptor beta chains below, sequenced in a study of T cells in Graves' hyperthyroidism and ophthalmopathy. The investigators amplified TCR beta CDR3 regions from RNA transcripts. TCR CDR3 underwent first-round RT-PCR with the HTBI primer set. Each CDR3 protein is one row after TCRdb ran MiXCR on the multiplex PCR reads. The data contain hundreds of thousands of distinct CDR3 sequences, roughly 37% of them seen just once; the ten biggest clones take up approximately 8.7%. Sequencing was done on a sample of blood. The receptor source for this set is a man between 18 and 35 years old with Graves' hyperthyroidism.

This clonotype was found a few times. The V gene is TRBV14, the J gene TRBJ2-7; D is unresolved. Trimming cost V 1 base and J 7 bases, with 17 bases left between them. Germline V gene data show CDR1 as SGHDN and CDR2 as FVKESK. The CDR3 has 15 amino acids. This CDR3 reads CASSQGVRSNWEQYF. CDR3 nucleotide sequence: TGTGCCAGCAGCCAAGGGGTCAGGTCCAATTGGGAGCAGTACTTC.

Ten or more counts support this clonotype. This rearrangement joins TRBV19 to TRBJ1-1; 7 nucleotides line up with TRBD1. The germline CDR1 and CDR2 sequences are LNHDA and SQIVND (reference sequence). The J segment lost 5 bases and the V segment lost 0 bases, leaving 6 bases of the junction unmatched. The CDR3 is 15 amino acids. CDR3 nucleotide sequence: TGTGCCAGTAGTATAGAGGCAGGGGGGACGACTGAAGCTTTCTTT. It yields the protein CASSIEAGGTTEAFF.

J is TRBJ1-1 and V is TRBV2; D remains unclear. Per the germline V gene, CDR1 is SNHLY and CDR2 is FYNNEI. V lost 5 bases and J 0 bases, leaving 10 bases between the germline ends. The CDR3 runs 14 residues. The CDR3 sequence: CASSRHDLNTEAFF. CDR3 nucleotides: TGTGCCAGCAGTCGACACGATTTGAACACTGAAGCTTTCTTT.

This clonotype occurred many times. The chain employs TRBV7-9 and TRBJ2-7; D unclear. CDR1 SEHNR and CDR2 FQNEAQ come from the germline V gene (reference sequence). This CDR3 has 15 residues. The V gene lost 1 base and the J gene lost 0 bases, with 10 bases spanning the gap. The CDR3 sequence: CASSLVASSSYEQYF. The CDR3 DNA sequence: TGTGCCAGCAGCTTAGTCGCCAGTAGCTCCTACGAGCAGTACTTC.

The V call is TRBV25-1, the J call TRBJ1-6, with 7 bases that match TRBD1. The CDR3 totals 14 residues. V lost 8 bases and J lost 4; bases outside the gene matches: 5. Germline V gene data show CDR1 as MGHDK and CDR2 as SYGVNS. The CDR3 DNA sequence: TGTGCCAGCTCAACGGGACAGTATAATTCACCCCTCCACTTT. This gives the protein CASSTGQYNSPLHF.

The chain couples TRBV7-3 to TRBJ2-5; 11 nucleotides align to TRBD2. The CDR3 covers 16 residues. Per the germline V gene, CDR1 is SGHTA and CDR2 is FQGTGA. V dropped 5 bases and J dropped 5; count of bases not matched to a gene: 10. The CDR3 nucleotides are TGTGCCAGCAGCCCCCATAGCGGGGGGGCGCGGGAGACCCAGTACTTC. Its protein product is CASSPHSGGARETQYF. Supplemented by reference TRBV7-3 and TRBJ2-5, the full variable domain reads GAGVSQTPSNKVTEKGKYVELRCDPISGHTALYWYRQSLGQGPEFLIYFQGTGAADDSGLPNDRFFAVRPEGSVSTLKIQRTERGDSAVYLCASSPHSGGARETQYFGPGTRLLVL.

There are many counts of this clonotype. This chain joins TRBV7-9 and TRBJ1-1; weak D call: TRBD1 (6 bases). The germline CDR1 and CDR2 sequences are SEHNR and FQNEAQ (reference sequence). V gave up 2 bases and J gave up 5 bases, with 9 bases separating them. CDR3 length: 13 residues. The chain's CDR3 is CASSLTGSTEAFF. As DNA, the CDR3 is TGTGCCAGCAGCTTAACAGGGTCTACTGAAGCTTTCTTT.

This clonotype was counted a few times. The V call is TRBV6-5, the J call TRBJ1-3; the D is unclear. Germline V gene sequence: CDR1 MNHEY, CDR2 SVGAGI. V was trimmed by 2 bases and J by 1 base, leaving 9 bases between them. This CDR3 is built from 15 residues. DNA for the CDR3: TGTGCCAGCAGTTACGGGGAAGGGTCTGGAAACACCATATATTTT. It specifies CASSYGEGSGNTIYF.

This clonotype was observed at least ten times. CDR3 region: CATSREQGNYGYTF. For the CDR3, the DNA is TGTGCCACCAGCAGAGAACAGGGGAACTATGGCTACACCTTC. The chain has TRBV15 and TRBJ1-2; the match to TRBD1 covers 7 bases. The trim removed 0 bases at V and 2 bases at J, leaving 0 bases unmatched. CDR1 and CDR2 (germline): LNHNV, YYDKDF (reference sequence). The CDR3 is 14 amino acids.

V gene TRBV5-6 combines with J gene TRBJ1-2; D is unresolved. CDR1 is SGHDT, CDR2 YYEEEE, per germline. The CDR3 runs to 15 residues. V was pared by 3 bases and J by 2 bases, with 14 bases between. The CDR3 region is CASSWFEEVNYGYTF. DNA of the CDR3: TGTGCCAGCAGCTGGTTTGAGGAGGTGAACTATGGCTACACCTTC.

This clonotype was picked up many times. The V call is TRBV24-1, the J call TRBJ2-5; 12 nucleotides agree with TRBD1. V lost 0 bases, J lost 5 bases, and 3 bases stayed unmatched. CDR1 is KGHDR and CDR2 is SFDVKD in the germline V gene. CDR3 length: 16 residues. The CDR3 region is CATSDLGTGGQETQYF. In nucleotides, the CDR3 is TGTGCCACCAGTGATTTGGGGACAGGGGGCCAGGAGACCCAGTACTTC.

V is TRBV12-3 or TRBV12-4 and J is TRBJ2-7, with D perhaps matching TRBD1 or TRBD2 (6 bases each). The CDR3 consists of 14 residues. V was shortened by 6 bases and J by 5 bases, with 17 bases between the two germline ends. CDR3 sequence: CASSYRRGTDEQYF. The CDR3 DNA reads as TGTGCCAGCAGCTACCGGAGGGGGACGGACGAGCAGTACTTC.

This clonotype was seen at least ten times. V gene TRBV2 combines with J gene TRBJ2-5, with D possibly TRBD2 on 6 matching bases. The germline CDR1 and CDR2 sequences are SNHLY and FYNNEI. This CDR3 region has 14 residues. Trimming left V 5 bases short and J 4 bases short, with 14 bases between. The CDR3, as DNA: TGTGCCAGCAGTCGGACAATGGGAGGAGAGACCCAGTACTTC. Its protein is CASSRTMGGETQYF.

This clonotype was found a few times. This chain connects TRBV20-1 to TRBJ1-1, with 11 bases aligning to TRBD1. The CDR3 is 15 residues long. V lost 4 bases, J lost 7 bases, and 11 bases stayed unmatched. Germline CDR1 DFQATT, CDR2 SNEGSKA (reference sequence). This chain's CDR3 is CSAITPGQGVGEAFF. The CDR3 region has the DNA TGCAGTGCTATTACTCCGGGACAGGGGGTTGGTGAAGCTTTCTTT.

This clonotype was observed a few times. This chain links TRBV4-2 with TRBJ2-5; D is uncertain. Per germline, CDR1 LGHNA and CDR2 YNFKEQ. Trimming took off 0 bases at V and 5 bases at J, with 13 bases between the two ends. The CDR3 contains 15 residues. The CDR3 sequence is CASSQEMFRWETQYF. The DNA of the CDR3 is TGTGCCAGCAGCCAAGAGATGTTTCGGTGGGAGACCCAGTACTTC.

The chain joins TRBV29-1 to TRBJ1-1; D might be TRBD1 (5 bases). This CDR3 comprises 15 residues. From germline, CDR1 is SQVTM and CDR2 ANQGSEA. V was cut by 6 bases and J by 3 bases, with 20 bases left in between. The CDR3 sequence: CSVVDSRFLHTEAFF. The CDR3 bases are TGCAGCGTGGTAGACAGTCGGTTTTTGCACACTGAAGCTTTCTTT. Using reference TRBV29-1 and TRBJ1-1 for the parts outside the CDR3, the full variable domain is SAVISQKPSRDICQRGTSLTIQCQVDSQVTMMFWYRQQPGQSLTLIATANQGSEATYESGFVIDKFPISRPNLTFSTLTVSNMSPEDSSIYLCSVVDSRFLHTEAFFGQGTRLTVV.

The V gene is TRBV27, the J gene TRBJ1-1; 7 bases are shared with TRBD1. The V segment lost 8 bases and the J segment 1 base; nucleotides outside the gene matches: 4. Germline V gene sequence: CDR1 MNHEY, CDR2 SMNVEV (reference sequence). The CDR3 has 13 amino acids. The CDR3 here is CASRDSRNTEAFF. In nucleotides, the CDR3 is TGTGCCAGCCGGGACAGCAGGAACACTGAAGCTTTCTTT.

The chain combines TRBV5-1 with TRBJ1-3; no clear D. The germline V and J ends were trimmed by 5 bases and 0 bases, with 12 bases remaining between them. The germline V gene has CDR1 SGHRS and CDR2 YFSETQ. This CDR3 region has 15 residues. Written as DNA, the CDR3 is TGCGCCAGCAGTAGCGGACCCGGCTCTGGAAACACCATATATTTT. Residues: CASSSGPGSGNTIYF.

This clonotype was counted ten times or more. V usage is TRBV29-1 and J usage is TRBJ2-7; tentatively, D is TRBD1 (5 bases). The V gene lost 4 bases and the J gene lost 3 bases, with 10 bases spanning the gap. The germline CDR1 and CDR2 sequences are SQVTM and ANQGSEA. The CDR3 is 12 residues long. The CDR3 sequence is CSVAAGYYEQYF. CDR3 nucleotides: TGCAGCGTTGCAGCAGGGTACTACGAGCAGTACTTC.

This clonotype was found many times. This chain joins TRBV19 and TRBJ1-5, with 10 bases identical to TRBD1. The germline V gene has CDR1 LNHDA and CDR2 SQIVND (reference sequence). Trimming took 11 bases from V and 7 from J; bases not matched to a gene: 8. The CDR3 sequence is 13 residues long. CDR3 coding DNA: TGTGCCTGTGGACAGGGGGGATGGCAGCCCCAGCATTTT. It yields the protein CACGQGGWQPQHF.

The V call is TRBV10-2, the J call TRBJ1-4; D uncertain. Per the germline V gene, CDR1 is WSHSY and CDR2 is SAAADI. This CDR3 region has 14 residues. Between the trimmed V and J ends, which lost 0 bases and 8 bases, there was a span of 10 bases. DNA for the CDR3: TGCGCCAGCAGTGAGTCGAGGGAAGTGGAAAAACTGTTTTTT. Its protein product is CASSESREVEKLFF.

The chain employs TRBV19 and TRBJ1-5; 10 bases are a match to TRBD1. In germline, CDR1 is LNHDA, CDR2 SQIVND (reference sequence). V dropped 11 bases and J dropped 0; count of bases not matched to a gene: 10. CDR3 length: 16 amino acids. In nucleotides, the CDR3 is TGTGCCTCCTCTATCGGGACAGGGGATAGCAATCAGCCCCAGCATTTT. This encodes CASSIGTGDSNQPQHF.

This chain uses TRBV7-9 with TRBJ1-4; D is possibly TRBD1 (6 bases). V was trimmed by 4 bases and J by 8 bases, leaving 20 bases between them. There are 16 residues in the CDR3. Per germline, CDR1 SEHNR and CDR2 FQNEAQ (reference sequence). This chain's CDR3 is CASSSERQARHEKLFF. Here the CDR3 DNA reads TGTGCCAGCAGCTCCGAAAGACAGGCGAGACACGAAAAACTGTTTTTT.

The chain has TRBV10-3 and TRBJ2-7; 10 nucleotides match TRBD1. The CDR3 totals 14 residues. Trimming cost V 6 bases and J 2 bases; bases outside gene matches: 4. From germline, CDR1 is ENHRY and CDR2 SYGVKD. CDR3 amino acids: CAISGTGVTYEQYF. The CDR3 DNA reads as TGTGCCATCAGCGGGACAGGGGTAACCTACGAGCAGTACTTC.

The V and J genes are TRBV25-1 and TRBJ1-2; 12 nucleotides match TRBD1. The V and J ends lost 5 bases and 6 bases, in that order; junction bases with no gene match: 10. The CDR3 is 16 residues long. Germline CDR1 MGHDK, CDR2 SYGVNS. CDR3 sequence reads: CASSPPRDRGLHGYTF. The CDR3 DNA reads TGTGCCAGCAGTCCCCCCCGGGACAGGGGGCTTCATGGCTACACCTTC.

This clonotype appeared many times. The genes are TRBV29-1 and TRBJ2-7; D remains unclear. CDR3 length: 13 residues. The V end was cut by 6 bases, the J end by 0 bases, with 12 bases between. Germline V gives CDR1 SQVTM, CDR2 ANQGSEA. Written as DNA, the CDR3 is TGCAGCGTGGCCGCAGACTTCTCCTACGAGCAGTACTTC. Residues: CSVAADFSYEQYF.